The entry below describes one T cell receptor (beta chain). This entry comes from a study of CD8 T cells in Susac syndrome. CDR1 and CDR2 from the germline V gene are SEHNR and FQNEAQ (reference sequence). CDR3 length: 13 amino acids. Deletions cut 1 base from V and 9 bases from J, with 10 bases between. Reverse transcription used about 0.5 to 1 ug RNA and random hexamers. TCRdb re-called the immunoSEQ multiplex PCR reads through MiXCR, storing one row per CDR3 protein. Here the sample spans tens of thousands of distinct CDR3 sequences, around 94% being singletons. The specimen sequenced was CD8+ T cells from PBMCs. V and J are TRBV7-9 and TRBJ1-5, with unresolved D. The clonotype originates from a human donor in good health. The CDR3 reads CASSLDPGGPQHF. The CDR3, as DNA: TGTGCCAGCAGCTTAGATCCGGGTGGGCCCCAGCATTTT.